The 8 T cell receptor beta chains presented below share a single source sample, sequenced in a study of regulatory T cells in long-lasting Graves disease. Time point meaning: newly diagnosed GD, antithyroid drugs for less than 3 months. Extracted RNA from PBMCs served as the source of the TCR library. Combining iRepertoire HTBI primers with Arm-PCR of CDR3 regions, the authors built TCR beta libraries. TCRdb re-called the multiplex PCR reads through MiXCR, storing one row per CDR3 protein. The table lists roughly 500,000 distinct CDR3 sequences, approximately 15% of them singletons, with approximately 15% in the top ten. This same sample was also part of a study on T cells in Graves' hyperthyroidism and ophthalmopathy.

The sample was peripheral blood mononuclear cells (PBMCs), taken at new diagnosis, from a patient treated with antithyroid drugs. The receptors were gathered from a woman between 45 and 60 years old with Graves disease.

This clonotype came up many times. This chain joins TRBV2 and TRBJ2-1; 11 bases fit TRBD2. There are 17 residues in the CDR3. CDR1 SNHLY and CDR2 FYNNEI come from the germline V gene. Trimming at V came to 6 bases and at J to 0 bases, leaving 7 bases not matched to a gene. CDR3 bases: TGTGCCAGCAGCTTAGGCCTAGCGGGGGGCTCCTACAATGAGCAGTTCTTC. Protein sequence: CASSLGLAGGSYNEQFF.

Comments on this clonotype: A read error may be the cause here, since a much bigger clone is one base away. The CDR3 bases are TGTGCCAGCAGCCATCTCCAAGTAGCGGGGAACACCGGGGGGCTGTTTTTT. This encodes CASSHLQVAGNTGGLFF. This chain joins TRBV3-1 and TRBJ2-2, with 8 positions matching TRBD2. Germline V gene lookup returns CDR1 LGHDT and CDR2 YNNKEL (reference sequence). This CDR3 has 17 residues.

In this sample, this clonotype turned up many times. The genes are TRBV6-5 and TRBJ2-5; either TRBD1 or TRBD2 may supply D (5 bases each). Trimming stripped 2 bases from V and 5 bases from J, with 18 bases between. The V gene's germline CDR1 is MNHEY and CDR2 SVGAGI. The CDR3 spans 16 residues. The DNA for the CDR3 is TGTGCCAGCAGTTACCACGGGGCTAGTGGGAGCGAGACCCAGTACTTC. Translating gives CASSYHGASGSETQYF.

This clonotype was found many times. CDR3 loop: CASQTREGPYEQYF. The CDR3 DNA reads as TGCGCCAGCCAGACCCGGGAGGGCCCCTACGAGCAGTACTTC. V usage is TRBV5-1 and J usage is TRBJ2-7; 8 bases are a match to TRBD2. The CDR3 is 14 residues long. Per the germline V gene, CDR1 is SGHRS and CDR2 is YFSETQ. Germline trimming cut 7 bases from V and 2 bases from J; bases unmatched to any gene: 8.

This clonotype was seen repeatedly, ten times or more. The J gene is TRBJ1-1, the V gene TRBV7-3; D may be TRBD1 (5 bases). CDR3 length: 13 residues. Germline V gene data show CDR1 as SGHTA and CDR2 as FQGTGA. V gave up 9 bases and J gave up 5 bases, with 16 bases separating them. As DNA, the CDR3 is TGTGCCAGGGTGGGGCAGGGATGGACTGAAGCTTTCTTT. It translates to CARVGQGWTEAFF.

This clonotype was picked up a small number of times. This chain uses TRBV6-1 with TRBJ2-3, with 7 bases matching TRBD2. Germline loops: CDR1 MNHNS, CDR2 SASEGT. V gave up 6 bases and J gave up 2 bases; unmatched junction bases: 17. This CDR3 is built from 18 residues. CDR3: CASSPSRGLGRFTDTQYF. CDR3 nucleotides: TGTGCCAGCAGCCCATCCCGAGGACTAGGGAGATTCACAGATACGCAGTATTTT.

There are many counts of this clonotype. The rearrangement uses TRBV7-6 and TRBJ1-2; TRBD1 is a possible D gene (5 bases). V dropped 0 bases and J dropped 5 bases, with 7 bases sitting between them. The CDR3 runs 13 residues. CDR1 is SGHVS, CDR2 FNYEAQ, per germline. The CDR3 DNA is TGTGCCAGCAGCTTAGCCCAGGGATATGGCTACACCTTC. It yields the protein CASSLAQGYGYTF. The entire variable domain, with the rest obtained from reference TRBV7-6 and TRBJ1-2, is as follows: GAGVSQSPRYKVTKRGQDVALRCDPISGHVSLYWYRQALGQGPEFLTYFNYEAQQDKSGLPNDRFSAERPEGSISTLTIQRTEQRDSAMYRCASSLAQGYGYTFGSGTRLTVV.

The table lists this clonotype with many counts. The V gene is TRBV7-2, the J gene TRBJ1-2; unclear D gene. The CDR3 is 16 amino acids. V dropped 1 base and J dropped 4 bases, with 16 bases sitting between them. Per the germline V gene, CDR1 is SGHTA and CDR2 is FQGNSA. This chain's CDR3 is CASSLGGHEHIYGYTF. Written as DNA, the CDR3 is TGTGCCAGCAGCTTAGGAGGTCATGAACACATCTATGGCTACACCTTC.